This T cell receptor (beta chain) appears in the sequencing data of a study of control samples from healthy donors and cancer patients. The J segment lost 10 bases and the V segment lost 2 bases, leaving 9 bases of the junction unmatched. Germline CDR1 LGHDT, CDR2 YNNKEL (reference sequence). The CDR3 runs 14 residues. Repertoires were generated with immunoSEQ multiplex PCR, while TCRdb's copy carries only in-frame clones and drops some. The sample consists of 150,000 or so clones, approximately 93% of them appearing once. The sequenced material came from blood. V and J are TRBV3-1 (or the pseudogene TRBV3-2) and TRBJ1-1; 8 nucleotides align to TRBD1. The origin of this receptor is a man in his late teens or twenties in good health. CDR3 sequence (DNA): TGTGCCAGCAGCCAAAATGACAGGGGTGGTGGAGCTTTCTTT. It is translated as CASSQNDRGGGAFF.